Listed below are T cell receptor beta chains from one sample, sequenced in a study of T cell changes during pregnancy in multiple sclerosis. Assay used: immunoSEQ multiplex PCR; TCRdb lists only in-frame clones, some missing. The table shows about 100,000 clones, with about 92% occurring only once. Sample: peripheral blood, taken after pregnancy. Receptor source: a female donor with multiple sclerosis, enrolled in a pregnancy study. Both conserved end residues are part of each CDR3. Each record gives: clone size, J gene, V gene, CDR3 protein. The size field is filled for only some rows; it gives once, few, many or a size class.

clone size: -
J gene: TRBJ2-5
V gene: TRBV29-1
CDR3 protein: CSVQTRGETQYF

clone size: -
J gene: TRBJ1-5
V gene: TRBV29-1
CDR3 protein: CSAQRGGDQPQHF

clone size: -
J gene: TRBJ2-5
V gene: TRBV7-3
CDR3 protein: CASSPQGAERETQYF

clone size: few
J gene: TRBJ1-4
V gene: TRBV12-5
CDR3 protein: CASGEGTKLNEKLFF

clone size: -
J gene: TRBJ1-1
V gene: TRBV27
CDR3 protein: CASSPFQGFGTEAFF

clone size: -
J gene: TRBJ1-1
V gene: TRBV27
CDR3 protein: CASRQGLGAEAFF

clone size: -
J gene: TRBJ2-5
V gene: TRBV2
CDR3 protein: CASPGQNQETQYF

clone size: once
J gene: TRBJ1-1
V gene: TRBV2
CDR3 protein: CASSAQMNTEAFF

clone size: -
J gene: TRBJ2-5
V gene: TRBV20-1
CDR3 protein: CSAEFSETQYF

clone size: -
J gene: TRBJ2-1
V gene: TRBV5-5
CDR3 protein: CASSADQGRRNEQFF

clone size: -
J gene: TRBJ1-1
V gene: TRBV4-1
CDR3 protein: CASSLRTGGRSEAFF

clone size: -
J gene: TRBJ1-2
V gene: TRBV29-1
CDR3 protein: CSTETGDYGYTF

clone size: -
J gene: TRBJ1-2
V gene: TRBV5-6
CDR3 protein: CASSLGLDRVTGDYGYTF

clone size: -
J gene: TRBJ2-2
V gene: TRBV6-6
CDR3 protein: CASSYSTGAGELFF

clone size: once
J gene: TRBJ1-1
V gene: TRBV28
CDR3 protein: CASRQREQGNTEAFF

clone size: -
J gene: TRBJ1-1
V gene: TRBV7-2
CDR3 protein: CASRISPESWDTEAFF

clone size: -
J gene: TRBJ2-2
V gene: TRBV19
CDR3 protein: CASSIGRDTDTGELFF

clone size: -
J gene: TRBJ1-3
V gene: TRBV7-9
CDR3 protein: CASSRDRGPENTIYF

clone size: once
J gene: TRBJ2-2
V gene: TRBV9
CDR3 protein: CASSPGQFTGELFF

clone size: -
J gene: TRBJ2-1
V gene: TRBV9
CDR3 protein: CASSPRPLAGGSYNEQFF

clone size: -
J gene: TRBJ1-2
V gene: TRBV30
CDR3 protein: CACGGGGYTF

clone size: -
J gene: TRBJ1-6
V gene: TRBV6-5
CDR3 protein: CASSSDQGSYNSPLHF

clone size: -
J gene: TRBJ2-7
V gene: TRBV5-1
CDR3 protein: CASSQGHLTGYEQYF

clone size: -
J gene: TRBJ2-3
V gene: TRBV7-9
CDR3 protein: CASSSRDTQYF

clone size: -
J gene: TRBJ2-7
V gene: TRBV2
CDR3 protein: CASLRDFSYEQYF

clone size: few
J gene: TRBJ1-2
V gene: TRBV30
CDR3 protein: CACSRGTYGYTF

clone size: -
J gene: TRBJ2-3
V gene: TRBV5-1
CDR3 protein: CASSLGDRASDTQYF

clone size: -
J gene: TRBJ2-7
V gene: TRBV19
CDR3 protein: CASSIGEHYEQYF

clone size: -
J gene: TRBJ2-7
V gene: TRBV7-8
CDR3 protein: CASSLELAAYEQYF

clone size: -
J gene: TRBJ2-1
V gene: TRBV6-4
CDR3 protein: CASSDSSGSHEQFF

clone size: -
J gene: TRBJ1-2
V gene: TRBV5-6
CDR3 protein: CASSLGGQGNYGYTF

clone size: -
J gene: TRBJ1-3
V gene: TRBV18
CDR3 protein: CASSPTGVSSGNTIYF

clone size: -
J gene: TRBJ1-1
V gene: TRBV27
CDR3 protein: CASNRDRGNTEAFF

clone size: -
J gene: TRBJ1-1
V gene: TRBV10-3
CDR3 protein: CAISEKQALPGTEAFF

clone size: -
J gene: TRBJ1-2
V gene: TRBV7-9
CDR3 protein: CASSLEGQEVYGYTF

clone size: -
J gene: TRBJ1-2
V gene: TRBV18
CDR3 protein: CASSSDRATYGYTF

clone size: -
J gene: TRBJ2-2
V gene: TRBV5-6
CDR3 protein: CASSLGGTGTGELFF

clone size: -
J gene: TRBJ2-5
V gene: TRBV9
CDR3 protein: CASSVETSGGTQYF

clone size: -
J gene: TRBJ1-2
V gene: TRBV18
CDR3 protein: CASSRGGSYGYTF

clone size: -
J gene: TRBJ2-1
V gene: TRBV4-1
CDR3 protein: CASSQRDDRSEQFF

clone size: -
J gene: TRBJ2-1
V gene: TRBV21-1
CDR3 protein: CASSKEAGPSYNEQFF

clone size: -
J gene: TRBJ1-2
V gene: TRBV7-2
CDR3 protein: CASSPRYPGQGKNYGYTF

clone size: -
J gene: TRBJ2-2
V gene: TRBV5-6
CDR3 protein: CASRRPGNTGELFF

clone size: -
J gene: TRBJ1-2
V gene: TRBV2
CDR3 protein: CASSFKRGTGGNYGYTF

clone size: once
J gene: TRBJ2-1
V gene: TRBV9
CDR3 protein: CASSVGRDARFGFF

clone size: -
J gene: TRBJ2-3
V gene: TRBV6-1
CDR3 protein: CASSDRVWDTDTQYF

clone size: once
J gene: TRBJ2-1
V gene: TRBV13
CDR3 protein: CASSLGTSGNEQFF

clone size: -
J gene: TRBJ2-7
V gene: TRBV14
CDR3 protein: CASSSHRALSYEQYF

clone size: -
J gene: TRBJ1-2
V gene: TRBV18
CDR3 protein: CASSPDRDAYGYTF

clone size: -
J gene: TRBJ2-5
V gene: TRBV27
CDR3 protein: CASRKDRGSQETQYF

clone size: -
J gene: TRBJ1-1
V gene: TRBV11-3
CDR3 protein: CASSPEAGEDTEAFF

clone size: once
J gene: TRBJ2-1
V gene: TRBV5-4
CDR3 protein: CASSPRSYNEQFF

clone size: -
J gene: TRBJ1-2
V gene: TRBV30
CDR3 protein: CAWSEPGRGGYTF

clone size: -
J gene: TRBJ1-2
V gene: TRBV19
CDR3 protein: CASKGQGNDGYTF